The next 17 T cell receptor beta chains were all read from a single sample in a study of PD-1 blockade in classical Hodgkin lymphoma. Exposure to brentuximab vedotin varied, and each patient had relapsed following autologous stem cell transplantation. TCRdb's copy holds only in-frame clones and misses some; the assay was immunoSEQ multiplex PCR. The sample includes tens of thousands of clones, more than 90% of them seen just once. The sample here was peripheral blood mononuclear cells (PBMCs), taken at baseline. These receptors all stem from a human donor with classical Hodgkin lymphoma.

This clone was detected only a few times. The chain recombines TRBV5-1 with TRBJ2-1; D is unresolved. The V gene's germline CDR1 is SGHRS and CDR2 YFSETQ. Trimming took 0 bases from V and 2 from J, leaving 6 bases between them. The CDR3 extends over 14 amino acids. The CDR3 DNA follows: TGCGCCAGCAGCTTGGAGGAGACCTACAATGAGCAGTTCTTC. Its protein product is CASSLEETYNEQFF.

The rearrangement links TRBV7-2 to TRBJ1-1; D unclear. Deletions cut 1 base from V and 2 bases from J, with 8 bases between. Germline-derived CDR1 and CDR2 are SGHTA and FQGNSA. The CDR3 contains 14 residues. CDR3 DNA: TGTGCCAGCAGCTTAGGTGGGCTAAACACTGAAGCTTTCTTT. This translates into CASSLGGLNTEAFF.

The chain links TRBV13 to TRBJ2-5; D not resolved. V shed 4 bases and J shed 3 bases, with 9 bases lying between them. From germline, CDR1 is PRHDT and CDR2 FYEKMQ (reference sequence). The CDR3 loop spans 13 amino acids. For the CDR3, the DNA is TGTGCCAGCAGCTCGCGACTGGAAGAGACCCAGTACTTC. Encoded protein: CASSSRLEETQYF.

The chain recombines TRBV5-4 with TRBJ2-7; D may be TRBD1 (6 bases). Germline lookup yields CDR1 SGHNT and CDR2 YYREEE (reference sequence). This CDR3 contains 15 residues. V gave up 4 bases and J gave up 2 bases, with 16 bases separating them. The CDR3 reads CASSPDSGATYEQYF. The CDR3 DNA reads TGTGCCAGCAGCCCGGATTCAGGGGCTACCTACGAGCAGTACTTC.

This sequence joins TRBV6-1 and TRBJ2-7, with 10 bases identical to TRBD1. J gave up 3 bases and V 6 bases, and 2 bases lay outside the gene matches. The V gene's germline CDR1 is MNHNS and CDR2 SASEGT. The CDR3 sequence is 13 residues long. The CDR3 bases are TGTGCCAGCAGGTGGGACAGGGGCTACGAGCAGTACTTC. It specifies CASRWDRGYEQYF.

The V call is TRBV6-1, the J call TRBJ2-2; 12 bases map to TRBD2. The CDR3 contains 17 residues. CDR1 is MNHNS and CDR2 is SASEGT in the germline V gene. V was clipped by 3 bases and J by 5 bases; unmatched bases: 7. The CDR3 region is CASSEWLAGGKTGELFF. CDR3 nucleotides: TGTGCCAGCAGTGAGTGGCTAGCGGGGGGGAAGACCGGGGAGCTGTTTTTT.

The V gene is TRBV27, the J gene TRBJ2-5, with D tentatively TRBD2 (5 bases). Trimming pared 5 bases from V and 2 bases from J, leaving 12 bases between. The CDR3 runs 14 residues. Germline V gene lookup returns CDR1 MNHEY and CDR2 SMNVEV (reference sequence). CDR3 loop: CASSPQRGQETQYF. The CDR3 DNA reads as TGTGCCAGCAGTCCCCAGCGAGGGCAAGAGACCCAGTACTTC.

This chain connects TRBV7-9 to TRBJ2-3; the D gene is possibly TRBD2 (6 bases). V was cut by 4 bases and J by 8 bases, with 13 bases left in between. Germline V lookup: CDR1 SEHNR, CDR2 FQNEAQ (reference sequence). The CDR3 totals 13 residues. In DNA form, the CDR3 reads TGTGCCAGCAGCTCGGACTATCCCCTTACGCAGTATTTT. Translated, it gives CASSSDYPLTQYF.

This clone showed up just once. V is TRBV27 and J is TRBJ1-2; D is unresolved. CDR1 and CDR2 (germline): MNHEY, SMNVEV (reference sequence). With 5 bases removed from V and 1 base from J, the gap between germline ends came to 8 bases. CDR3 length: 13 residues. CDR3: CASSPYSNYGYTF. DNA of the CDR3: TGTGCCAGCAGTCCATACAGTAACTATGGCTACACCTTC.

The rearrangement links TRBV6-5 to TRBJ1-1, with a tentative D call TRBD1 (6 bases). Trimming left V 0 bases short and J 4 bases short, with 12 bases between. Germline CDR1 is MNHEY and CDR2 is SVGAGI. The CDR3 consists of 15 residues. CDR3 sequence (DNA): TGTGCCAGCAGTTACTCGGGGGGCAGGGTCACTGAAGCTTTCTTT. Translated, it gives CASSYSGGRVTEAFF.

V is TRBV9 and J is TRBJ1-3, with D unresolved. The germline V and J ends were trimmed by 2 bases and 4 bases, with 10 bases remaining between them. Germline CDR1 SGDLS, CDR2 YYNGEE. The CDR3 runs 14 residues. CDR3 coding DNA: TGTGCCAGCAGCGTTCCAGGTCAAGGAAACACCATATATTTT. It specifies CASSVPGQGNTIYF.

This chain joins TRBV21-1 and TRBJ2-7; TRBD1 is taken as the D call from the table, unchecked against the DNA. TRBV21-1 represents a pseudogene. This CDR3 has 16 residues. CDR3: CASSKKQGIHTYEQYF. The CDR3 DNA is TGTGCCAGCAGCAAAAAACAGGGGATCCATACCTACGAGCAGTACTTC.

This chain joins TRBV6-5 and TRBJ2-1; 7 bases line up with TRBD1. Losses at the gene ends were 5 bases for V and 9 bases for J; bases not matched to a gene: 4. The CDR3 length is 12 residues. Germline lookup yields CDR1 MNHEY and CDR2 SVGAGI. This CDR3 reads CASSNTGVEQFF. The CDR3 region has the DNA TGTGCCAGCAGTAATACAGGGGTTGAGCAGTTCTTC.

The chain carries TRBV10-1 and TRBJ1-3; D not resolved. Trimming cost V 1 base and J 0 bases, with 7 bases left between them. Per the germline V gene, CDR1 is WNHNN and CDR2 is SYGVQD (reference sequence). The CDR3 consists of 15 residues. CDR3 coding DNA: TGCGCCAGCAGTGAGTTTCCGAGCTCTGGAAACACCATATATTTT. Protein sequence: CASSEFPSSGNTIYF.

V is TRBV28 and J is TRBJ1-3, with D perhaps matching TRBD1 (5 bases). Per germline, CDR1 MDHEN and CDR2 SYDVKM. The V and J ends lost 2 bases and 0 bases respectively, with 11 bases between them. The CDR3 is made up of 16 amino acids. The CDR3 here is CASSLRGLSSGNTIYF. The CDR3 nucleotides read TGTGCCAGCAGTTTAAGGGGACTCAGCTCTGGAAACACCATATATTTT.

V usage is TRBV7-7 and J usage is TRBJ2-7; D unresolved. The germline CDR1 and CDR2 sequences are SSHAT and FNYEAQ (reference sequence). V was cut by 5 bases and J by 6 bases, with 14 bases left in between. The CDR3 loop spans 13 amino acids. The CDR3 is CASSPSPWAEQYF. CDR3 DNA sequence: TGTGCCAGCAGCCCGTCTCCTTGGGCCGAGCAGTACTTC.

This clone was picked up one time. The genes are TRBV13 and TRBJ1-4; TRBD1 matches at 8 bases. This CDR3 comprises 14 residues. CDR1 PRHDT and CDR2 FYEKMQ come from the germline V gene (reference sequence). Germline trimming cut 4 bases from V and 6 bases from J; bases unmatched to any gene: 4. CDR3 loop: CASSSGGVDEKLFF. CDR3 coding DNA: TGTGCCAGCAGCTCAGGGGGCGTTGATGAAAAACTGTTTTTT.